The entry that follows covers one TCR beta chain sequence. Some clones are missing from TCRdb's copy, which holds only in-frame ones; the method was immunoSEQ multiplex PCR. The table includes 250,000 to 300,000 clones, roughly 88% detected once. These data come from a study of blood T cell repertoires in COVID-19. CDR3 length: 12 amino acids. The ends were cut back, 5 bases at V and 9 bases at J, with 8 bases in the middle. Germline assignment: CDR1 SNHLY and CDR2 FYNNEI. The source of this sequence is a woman in her sixties or seventies with acute or convalescent COVID-19. The rearrangement joins TRBV2 to TRBJ1-6; D is uncertain. The sample taken for sequencing was peripheral blood. DNA for the CDR3: TGTGCCAGCAGTTTTACGAGTTCACCCCTCCACTTT. Amino acid sequence: CASSFTSSPLHF.